This is a list of T cell receptor beta chains from one sample in a study of T cells in Graves' hyperthyroidism and ophthalmopathy. TCRdb recomputed calls from the multiplex PCR reads with MiXCR, one row per CDR3 protein. Of under 800,000 distinct CDR3 sequences in the sample, 13% to 15% are singletons; the top ten hold roughly 10%. The sequenced sample consisted of blood. All receptors come from a woman aged 18 to 35 with Graves' hyperthyroidism. Both conserved end residues are part of each CDR3. The D gene is left open where the match is weak. Size is omitted from some rows. Given values are once, few, many or a class for expanded clones.

clone size	V gene	J gene	D gene	CDR3 protein	CDR3 DNA
few	TRBV6-2/TRBV6-3	TRBJ1-2	NA	CASSSLTYGYTF	TGTGCCAGCAGTTCCCTAACCTATGGCTACACCTTC
many	TRBV2	TRBJ2-2	NA	CASISPAAPNTGELFF	TGTGCCAGCATAAGTCCCGCGGCTCCGAACACCGGGGAGCTGTTTTTT
NA	TRBV11-2	TRBJ1-6	TRBD1	CASSGDSGYNSPLHF	TGTGCCAGCAGCGGGGACAGTGGCTATAATTCACCCCTCCACTTT
many	TRBV30	TRBJ1-1	NA	CAWSVRLGKTEAFF	TGTGCCTGGAGTGTAAGGTTGGGGAAGACTGAAGCTTTCTTT
NA	TRBV24-1	TRBJ1-1	TRBD1	CATSAGTGGLTEAFF	TGTGCCACCAGCGCCGGGACAGGGGGCCTAACTGAAGCTTTCTTT
few	TRBV9	TRBJ1-3	NA	CASSVDGGFSGNTIYF	TGTGCCAGCAGCGTAGATGGGGGATTCTCTGGAAACACCATATATTTT
many	TRBV7-8	TRBJ2-5	TRBD2	CASSSLGSGKETQYF	TGTGCCAGCAGCTCCCTTGGTAGCGGGAAAGAGACCCAGTACTTC
few	TRBV19	TRBJ2-5	NA	CASSNPDLVRETQYF	TGTGCCAGTAGTAACCCCGATCTGGTCCGAGAGACCCAGTACTTC
few	TRBV5-4	TRBJ1-1	NA	CASSFGWDTEAFF	TGTGCCAGCAGCTTTGGGTGGGACACTGAAGCTTTCTTT
NA	TRBV7-9	TRBJ2-1	NA	CASSFRRPRDEQFF	TGTGCCAGCAGCTTCAGGCGGCCGCGCGATGAGCAGTTCTTC
many	TRBV6-1	TRBJ1-5	NA	CASSESTGTPNQPQHF	TGTGCCAGCAGTGAATCAACCGGGACACCGAATCAGCCCCAGCATTTT
NA	TRBV6-2/TRBV6-3	TRBJ2-7	TRBD2	CASRGLAGNIKAYEQYF	TGTGCCAGCAGGGGACTAGCGGGAAACATCAAAGCCTACGAGCAGTACTTC
many	TRBV2	TRBJ1-2	TRBD1	CASSGTGVNTYGYTF	TGTGCCAGCAGTGGGACAGGCGTGAACACCTATGGCTACACCTTC
NA	TRBV6-6	TRBJ2-5	TRBD2	CASSYEGTSGSEYF	TGTGCCAGCAGTTACGAGGGGACTAGCGGGAGTGAGTACTTC
many	TRBV20-1	TRBJ2-7	NA	CSAREFSYTSYEQYF	TGCAGTGCTAGAGAGTTTTCCTACACCTCCTACGAGCAGTACTTC
many	TRBV7-2	TRBJ1-2	NA	CASSRLPENAQGYTF	TGTGCCAGCAGCCGTCTCCCCGAGAACGCGCAAGGCTACACCTTC
many	TRBV6-1	TRBJ2-7	TRBD2	CASSLAGGLSYEQYF	TGTGCCAGCAGCCTAGCGGGAGGCCTCTCCTACGAGCAGTACTTC
NA	TRBV7-9	TRBJ2-7	TRBD2	CASRRREDDEQYF	TGTGCCAGCAGGCGTCGGGAGGATGACGAGCAGTACTTC
many	TRBV7-2	TRBJ2-7	TRBD2	CASTLASGSIYEQYF	TGTGCCAGCACCCTGGCTAGCGGGAGTATCTACGAGCAGTACTTC
few	TRBV5-1	TRBJ2-3	NA	CASSHGSRGTDTQYF	TGCGCCAGCAGCCATGGATCTCGGGGCACAGATACGCAGTATTTT
NA	TRBV4-1	TRBJ1-5	NA	CASSQVPGAGNQPQHF	TGCGCCAGCAGCCAAGTCCCGGGGGCTGGCAATCAGCCCCAGCATTTT
NA	TRBV19	TRBJ2-2	NA	CASNPALVWNTGELFF	TGTGCCAGTAATCCTGCGCTAGTTTGGAACACCGGGGAGCTGTTTTTT
many	TRBV9	TRBJ1-1	TRBD1	CASSAGDRVTEAFF	TGTGCCAGCAGCGCAGGGGACAGGGTCACTGAAGCTTTCTTT
many	TRBV18	TRBJ1-5	NA	CASSRCWTDFYQPQHF	TGTGCCAGCTCCCGTTGCTGGACGGATTTTTATCAGCCCCAGCATTTT
many	TRBV28	TRBJ2-1	NA	CASSFPRYGGRLNEQFF	TGTGCCAGCAGTTTCCCCCGTTATGGGGGCAGGCTCAATGAGCAGTTCTTC
NA	TRBV12-3/TRBV12-4	TRBJ1-6	NA	CASKPRYNSPLHF	TGTGCCAGCAAACCTCGCTATAATTCACCCCTCCACTTT
many	TRBV11-1	TRBJ2-1	NA	CASSLARFNEQFF	TGTGCCAGCAGCTTAGCTCGGTTCAATGAGCAGTTCTTC
many	TRBV27	TRBJ1-5	NA	CETPGLIPTYSNQPQHF	TGTGAGACTCCAGGTCTCATACCCACTTATAGCAATCAGCCCCAGCATTTT
NA	TRBV3-1	TRBJ2-7	NA	CASSLSGLPDSPKWWEQYF	TGTGCCAGCAGCCTTTCGGGGTTACCAGATTCTCCCAAATGGTGGGAGCAGTACTTC